The 15 T cell receptor beta chains presented below share a single source sample, sequenced in a study of siplizumab effects on memory and regulatory T cells. Clones were read by immunoSEQ multiplex PCR, and TCRdb kept only the in-frame ones, dropping some. The sample contains more than 85,000 clones, just over 90% of which appear only once. The material sequenced was CD4+ T cells sorted from blood. The receptors were gathered from a human donor in good health.

V usage is TRBV7-9 and J usage is TRBJ1-5; D unclear. The V and J ends lost 1 base and 0 bases respectively, with 10 bases between them. The germline CDR1 and CDR2 sequences are SEHNR and FQNEAQ (reference sequence). The CDR3 is 16 residues long. Here the CDR3 DNA reads TGTGCCAGCAGCTTAGGTGGCGGGAATAGCAATCAGCCCCAGCATTTT. Translated, it gives CASSLGGGNSNQPQHF. The whole variable domain, filled in from reference TRBV7-9 and TRBJ1-5, reads DTGVSQNPRHKITKRGQNVTFRCDPISEHNRLYWYRQTLGQGPEFLTYFQNEAQLEKSRLLSDRFSAERPKGSFSTLEIQRTEQGDSAMYLCASSLGGGNSNQPQHFGDGTRLSIL.

The chain couples TRBV6-5 to TRBJ2-2; D gene uncertain. Germline V gives CDR1 MNHEY, CDR2 SVGAGI. V lost 6 bases, J lost 6 bases, and 5 bases lay in between. This CDR3 spans 11 amino acids. Here the CDR3 DNA reads TGTGCCAGCAGGGCGTCCGGGGAGCTGTTTTTT. It translates to CASRASGELFF.

This sequence joins TRBV12-5 and TRBJ2-2; TRBD2 matches 16 bases. The germline V gene has CDR1 LGHNT and CDR2 FRNRAP. This CDR3 has 20 amino acids. Germline trimming cut 1 base from V and 3 bases from J; bases unmatched to any gene: 8. This CDR3 reads CASGLEPGLAGGPYTGELFF. The CDR3 DNA reads TGTGCTAGTGGTTTGGAGCCGGGACTAGCGGGGGGGCCGTACACCGGGGAGCTGTTTTTT.

This chain links TRBV5-4 with TRBJ2-3; TRBD2 agrees at 10 bases. The CDR3 totals 17 residues. The V gene end was trimmed by 2 bases and the J gene end by 3 bases; junction bases not matched to a gene: 9. The germline gives CDR1 SGHNT, CDR2 YYREEE (reference sequence). This CDR3 reads CASSFGLSGRITDTQYF. The DNA for the CDR3 is TGTGCCAGCAGCTTCGGTCTTAGCGGGAGGATAACAGATACGCAGTATTTT.

The V gene is TRBV15, the J gene TRBJ2-5; weak D call: TRBD1 (6 bases). The V end lost 0 bases, the J end lost 3 bases, and 8 bases lay between the germline ends. The germline V gene encodes CDR1 LNHNV and CDR2 YYDKDF (reference sequence). The CDR3 is made up of 14 amino acids. The CDR3 protein is CATSRDRGKETQYF. DNA of the CDR3: TGTGCCACCAGCAGAGACAGGGGTAAAGAGACCCAGTACTTC.

The V call is TRBV7-2, the J call TRBJ2-2; no clear D. Germline assignment: CDR1 SGHTA and CDR2 FQGNSA. With 5 bases removed from V and 0 bases from J, the gap between germline ends came to 10 bases. The CDR3 runs 15 residues. The CDR3 spells CASSRSSSNTGELFF. The CDR3 DNA sequence: TGTGCCAGCAGCCGATCATCTTCGAACACCGGGGAGCTGTTTTTT.

V gene TRBV4-1 combines with J gene TRBJ2-5; D is unresolved. The germline V gene encodes CDR1 MGHRA and CDR2 YSYEKL. The V and J ends lost 3 bases and 5 bases respectively, with 7 bases between them. CDR3 size: 12 residues. CDR3 sequence reads: CASSQVAETQYF. The CDR3 bases are TGCGCCAGCAGCCAGGTGGCGGAGACCCAGTACTTC.

The rearrangement links TRBV5-8 to TRBJ2-2; D might be TRBD2 (5 bases). Germline assignment: CDR1 SGHTS and CDR2 YDEGEE. V was trimmed by 8 bases and J by 2 bases, leaving 19 bases between them. The CDR3 sequence is 16 residues long. The CDR3 loop reads CASDSGRGSNTGELFF. In DNA, the CDR3 is TGTGCCAGTGACTCAGGTCGGGGATCAAACACCGGGGAGCTGTTTTTT.

A single count supports this clone. This CDR3 is also generated by other DNA sequences in the sample. The rearrangement uses TRBV19 and TRBJ1-5; D gene uncertain. CDR3 length: 13 amino acids. With 7 bases removed from V and 0 bases from J, the gap between germline ends came to 7 bases. CDR1 and CDR2 from the germline V gene are LNHDA and SQIVND (reference sequence). The CDR3: CASNRDSNQPQHF. The CDR3 DNA is TGTGCCAGTAATAGGGATAGCAATCAGCCCCAGCATTTT. The whole variable domain, remainder taken from reference TRBV19 and TRBJ1-5, is DGGITQSPKYLFRKEGQNVTLSCEQNLNHDAMYWYRQDPGQGLRLIYYSQIVNDFQKGDIAEGYSVSREKKESFPLTVTSAQKNPTAFYLCASNRDSNQPQHFGDGTRLSIL.

The chain carries TRBV27 and TRBJ2-7, with TRBD2 matching 12 bases. There are 16 residues in the CDR3. The germline CDR1 and CDR2 sequences are MNHEY and SMNVEV (reference sequence). V dropped 5 bases and J dropped 0; count of bases not matched to a gene: 5. The CDR3 reads CASSTRTSGTSYEQYF. As DNA, the CDR3 is TGTGCCAGCAGTACCAGGACTAGCGGGACCTCCTACGAGCAGTACTTC.

The gene calls are TRBV27 and TRBJ1-1, with D hard to call. The CDR3 covers 16 residues. V shed 0 bases and J shed 4 bases, with 15 bases lying between them. Germline lookup yields CDR1 MNHEY and CDR2 SMNVEV (reference sequence). In DNA, the CDR3 is TGTGCCAGCAGTTTATCGAGCACGGCGAGGGCCACTGAAGCTTTCTTT. Amino acid sequence: CASSLSSTARATEAFF.

The chain combines TRBV14 with TRBJ1-2; D is ambiguous. Germline CDR1 reads SGHDN; CDR2 reads FVKESK. The CDR3 is made up of 13 amino acids. Trimming pared 0 bases from V and 5 bases from J, leaving 7 bases between. CDR3 sequence reads: CASSQDLDYGYTF. CDR3 sequence (DNA): TGTGCCAGCAGCCAAGATCTGGATTATGGCTACACCTTC.

V gene TRBV5-6 combines with J gene TRBJ2-3, with 9 bases fitting TRBD2. V was clipped by 3 bases and J by 4 bases; unmatched bases: 15. The CDR3 is 18 amino acids. Germline V gene sequence: CDR1 SGHDT, CDR2 YYEEEE. In DNA, the CDR3 is TGTGCCAGCAGCTCAGGCCAGGGCGGGATAGCGGGAGCAGATACGCAGTATTTT. It codes for CASSSGQGGIAGADTQYF.

The rearrangement uses TRBV25-1 and TRBJ1-4; weak D call: TRBD1 (6 bases). Germline lookup yields CDR1 MGHDK and CDR2 SYGVNS. The length of the CDR3 is 15 residues. Trimming took 5 bases from V and 8 from J, leaving 18 bases between them. This CDR3 is CASSPRVGAGEKLFF. The DNA for the CDR3 is TGTGCCAGCAGTCCCAGAGTGGGGGCAGGGGAAAAACTGTTTTTT.

The rearrangement uses TRBV2 and TRBJ2-2, with D hard to call. The CDR3 has 15 amino acids. With 4 bases removed from V and 0 bases from J, the gap between germline ends came to 9 bases. Per the germline V gene, CDR1 is SNHLY and CDR2 is FYNNEI. CDR3 residues: CASSVRSPNTGELFF. DNA for the CDR3: TGTGCCAGCAGTGTAAGGTCTCCGAACACCGGGGAGCTGTTTTTT.